Each of the 31 T cell receptor beta chains below was sequenced from the same sample in a study of T-cell reconstitution after alpha-beta-depleted transplantation in children. TCRbeta library preparation incorporated unique molecular identifiers. TCRdb ran MiXCR on the PCR reads and lists one entry per CDR3 protein. The table records hundreds of thousands of distinct CDR3 sequences, about 15% of them present only once. This specimen was PBMCs from the stem cell graft donor, taken from the stem cell graft. Receptor source: a human donor who donated a stem cell graft to a child with acute myeloid leukemia.

V usage is TRBV20-1 and J usage is TRBJ2-1, with D perhaps matching TRBD1 or TRBD2 (5 bases each). The CDR3 is 12 amino acids. Trimming cost V 3 bases and J 8 bases, with 11 bases left between them. CDR1 and CDR2 from the germline V gene are DFQATT and SNEGSKA (reference sequence). CDR3 in amino acids: CSASGAGHEQFF. The CDR3 DNA sequence: TGCAGTGCTAGTGGGGCGGGCCATGAGCAGTTCTTC.

V is TRBV12-3 or TRBV12-4 and J is TRBJ2-2; D tentatively reads TRBD1 or TRBD2 (5 bases each). V shed 5 bases and J shed 6 bases, with 16 bases lying between them. The CDR3 is 15 residues long. CDR3 loop: CASSRGQGRAGELFF. CDR3 nucleotides: TGTGCCAGCAGTCGGGGCCAGGGAAGGGCCGGGGAGCTGTTTTTT.

On this clonotype: This may arise from a read error, as a much more abundant clone is one base away. This chain connects TRBV20-1 to TRBJ2-5; TRBD1 or TRBD2 may be the D gene (5 bases each). Trimming took off 6 bases at V and 5 bases at J, with 31 bases between the two ends. The CDR3 totals 18 residues. The germline CDR1 and CDR2 sequences are DFQATT and SNEGSKA (reference sequence). The CDR3 region is CSASPAGLGVKIGETQYF. Here the CDR3 DNA reads TGCAGTGCCTCGCCTGCCGGTTTGGGGGTGAAAATAGGGGAGACCCAGTACTTC.

The chain joins TRBV2 to TRBJ2-6, with D hard to call. The length of the CDR3 is 17 residues. Between the trimmed V and J ends, which lost 3 bases and 0 bases, there was a span of 12 bases. Looked up from germline, CDR1 is SNHLY and CDR2 is FYNNEI. The CDR3: CASSDGAVISGANVLTF. Written as DNA, the CDR3 is TGTGCCAGCAGTGATGGCGCAGTAATCTCTGGGGCCAACGTCCTGACTTTC.

This clonotype was seen only once. The CDR3 region is CASSFTETEAFF. CDR3 DNA sequence: TGTGCCAGCAGTTTTACGGAAACTGAAGCTTTCTTT. The rearrangement joins TRBV28 to TRBJ1-1, with D unclear. Germline V gene sequence: CDR1 MDHEN, CDR2 SYDVKM. The CDR3 has 12 residues. Trimming left V 3 bases short and J 5 bases short, with 7 bases between. The variable domain in full, with the rest retrieved from reference TRBV28 and TRBJ1-1, is DVKVTQSSRYLVKRTGEKVFLECVQDMDHENMFWYRQDPGLGLRLIYFSYDVKMKEKGDIPEGYSVSREKKERFSLILESASTNQTSMYLCASSFTETEAFFGQGTRLTVV.

This clonotype came up a few times. The chain recombines TRBV10-3 with TRBJ2-5; the D gene is possibly TRBD2 (6 bases). The CDR3 sequence is 14 residues long. Trimming pared 2 bases from V and 0 bases from J, leaving 7 bases between. CDR1 ENHRY and CDR2 SYGVKD come from the germline V gene. The CDR3 protein is CAISERGYQETQYF. The CDR3 nucleotides are TGTGCCATCAGTGAGCGGGGGTACCAAGAGACCCAGTACTTC.

At least ten counts were recorded for this clonotype. The chain carries TRBV27 and TRBJ1-1; D uncertain. Trimming stripped 2 bases from V and 1 base from J, with 11 bases between. The CDR3 has 15 residues. Germline lookup yields CDR1 MNHEY and CDR2 SMNVEV (reference sequence). The CDR3 DNA sequence: TGTGCCAGCAGTTTAACGGGGTATGGGAACACTGAAGCTTTCTTT. As protein: CASSLTGYGNTEAFF.

This clonotype was seen many times. The chain combines TRBV29-1 with TRBJ2-1; D may match TRBD1 or TRBD2 (5 bases each). The CDR3 contains 15 residues. V dropped 0 bases and J dropped 7 bases, with 16 bases sitting between them. Germline assignment: CDR1 SQVTM and CDR2 ANQGSEA. The CDR3 loop reads CSVEDERGWNNEQFF. The CDR3 coding sequence is TGCAGCGTTGAAGATGAGAGGGGTTGGAATAATGAGCAGTTCTTC.

This clonotype was seen only once. This chain joins TRBV3-1 and TRBJ2-7; TRBD2 matches at 7 bases. Germline-derived CDR1 and CDR2 are LGHDT and YNNKEL (reference sequence). The ends lost 0 bases at V and 5 bases at J; junction bases unmatched: 7. This CDR3 has 15 residues. The CDR3: CASSQDTGGWNEQYF. The CDR3 DNA sequence: TGTGCCAGCAGCCAAGACACGGGGGGTTGGAACGAGCAGTACTTC.

This clonotype was counted a few times. The chain couples TRBV5-1 to TRBJ1-1; D might be TRBD1 (5 bases). CDR1 and CDR2 (germline): SGHRS, YFSETQ. Deletions cut 4 bases from V and 0 bases from J, with 7 bases between. CDR3 length: 13 residues. Here the CDR3 DNA reads TGCGCCAGCAGCGGGGGGGTGAACACTGAAGCTTTCTTT. This sequence encodes CASSGGVNTEAFF.

In its sample, this clonotype was seen many times. The chain uses TRBV29-1 and TRBJ1-1, with 7 nucleotides matching TRBD1. From germline, CDR1 is SQVTM and CDR2 ANQGSEA. The CDR3 has 14 residues. V was clipped by 7 bases and J by 1 base; unmatched bases: 9. CDR3 coding DNA: TGCAGCGCCAACAGACAGGGACGGAACACTGAAGCTTTCTTT. This gives the protein CSANRQGRNTEAFF.

The chain employs TRBV27 and TRBJ2-4; perhaps TRBD1 as D (5 bases). This CDR3 region has 15 residues. Trimming took 3 bases from V and 0 from J, leaving 9 bases between them. Germline V gene lookup returns CDR1 MNHEY and CDR2 SMNVEV (reference sequence). The CDR3 reads CASSFHRLAKNIQYF. CDR3 coding DNA: TGTGCCAGCAGTTTTCACAGGCTAGCCAAAAACATTCAGTACTTC.

This clonotype was recorded at least ten times. J is TRBJ1-1 and V is TRBV7-9; TRBD1 might be the D (6 bases). Germline lookup yields CDR1 SEHNR and CDR2 FQNEAQ (reference sequence). The CDR3 is made up of 14 amino acids. V lost 5 bases and J 3 bases, leaving 13 bases between the germline ends. As DNA, the CDR3 is TGTGCCAGCAGCAGATTGGACAGATACACTGAAGCTTTCTTT. As protein: CASSRLDRYTEAFF. Full variable domain (missing parts from reference TRBV7-9 and TRBJ1-1): DTGVSQNPRHKITKRGQNVTFRCDPISEHNRLYWYRQTLGQGPEFLTYFQNEAQLEKSRLLSDRFSAERPKGSFSTLEIQRTEQGDSAMYLCASSRLDRYTEAFFGQGTRLTVV.

About this clonotype itself: Being one base from a much bigger clone, this may be a read error. V gene TRBV5-6 combines with J gene TRBJ2-5; TRBD1 aligns across 10 bases. The CDR3 contains 14 residues. The germline V gene has CDR1 SGHDT and CDR2 YYEEEE. The CDR3 here is CARSFGTGVKTQYF. DNA of the CDR3: TGTGCCAGGAGCTTCGGGACAGGGGTAAAGACCCAGTACTTC.

J is TRBJ1-2 and V is TRBV29-1; 7 bases line up with TRBD1. The junction had 15 bases not matched to a gene; V was cut back by 4 bases and J by 7 bases. Germline CDR1 SQVTM, CDR2 ANQGSEA. The CDR3 runs to 15 residues. CDR3 residues: CSVGRDRASQGGYTF. The DNA for the CDR3 is TGCAGCGTTGGCCGGGACAGAGCCAGTCAGGGTGGCTACACCTTC.

As to this clonotype: A read error may explain this, as a much larger clone is one base away. V gene TRBV6-1 combines with J gene TRBJ2-7, with a possible D match to TRBD2 (5 bases). The germline V gene has CDR1 MNHNS and CDR2 SASEGT. The CDR3 spans 15 residues. This CDR3 reads CASRGGLRSSYDQYV. The CDR3 coding sequence is TGTGCCAGCAGAGGTGGACTGAGGAGCTCCTACGACCAGTACGTC.

As regards this clonotype: A much larger clone differs by one base, so this may be a read error. V and J are TRBV5-5 and TRBJ2-3; D possibly corresponds to TRBD2 (5 bases). The CDR3 loop spans 16 amino acids. Germline loops: CDR1 SGHKS, CDR2 YYEKEE (reference sequence). The V end lost 6 bases, the J end lost 2 bases, and 19 bases lay between the germline ends. The DNA for the CDR3 is TGTGCCAGCACCAACCTGAGGGCCCCGGTCACAGATACGCAGTATTTT. Amino acid sequence: CASTNLRAPVTDTQYF.

There are many counts of this clonotype. The chain uses TRBV6-5 and TRBJ1-1; D ambiguous. The CDR3 covers 12 residues. The ends were cut back, 6 bases at V and 1 base at J, with 6 bases in the middle. Looked up from germline, CDR1 is MNHEY and CDR2 is SVGAGI. CDR3 DNA: TGTGCCAGCAGATCCGGGAACACTGAAGCTTTCTTT. Translation: CASRSGNTEAFF.

This clonotype has a handful of counts. The J gene is TRBJ2-7, the V gene TRBV27, with D perhaps TRBD2 (6 bases). Germline assignment: CDR1 MNHEY and CDR2 SMNVEV (reference sequence). The CDR3 is 15 residues long. Trimming took off 0 bases at V and 4 bases at J, with 13 bases between the two ends. CDR3 loop: CASSLSGGGLYEQYF. CDR3 nucleotides: TGTGCCAGCAGTTTATCGGGGGGAGGCCTTTACGAGCAGTACTTC.

The genes are TRBV5-1 and TRBJ1-1; D gene unclear. The CDR3 contains 15 residues. V was clipped by 4 bases and J by 4 bases, with 17 bases between them. The germline CDR1 and CDR2 sequences are SGHRS and YFSETQ. The CDR3 sequence: CASSLEDLLGTEAFF. In DNA form, the CDR3 reads TGCGCCAGCAGCCTGGAGGACCTGCTGGGCACTGAAGCTTTCTTT.

This clonotype has just a few counts. The chain couples TRBV7-2 to TRBJ1-4, with D perhaps TRBD1 (5 bases). Germline CDR1 and CDR2: SGHTA and FQGNSA. V lost 3 bases to trimming and J lost 4 bases, with 12 bases between them. The CDR3 contains 15 residues. The CDR3 here is CASSLGGLSNEKLFF. Here the CDR3 DNA reads TGTGCCAGCAGCTTGGGGGGATTGAGTAATGAAAAACTGTTTTTT.

This clonotype showed up just a few times. The J gene is TRBJ1-5, the V gene TRBV7-2, with D tentatively TRBD1 (5 bases). Germline assignment: CDR1 SGHTA and CDR2 FQGNSA. The germline V and J ends were trimmed by 4 bases and 7 bases, with 14 bases remaining between them. The CDR3 length is 14 residues. In nucleotides, the CDR3 is TGTGCCAGCAGCTCTTACGGGGGAAACCAGCCCCAGCATTTT. This sequence encodes CASSSYGGNQPQHF.

This clonotype turned up a few times. This sequence joins TRBV4-3 and TRBJ2-7; D not resolved. The CDR3 sequence is 13 residues long. V shed 1 base and J shed 2 bases, with 6 bases lying between them. Germline V gene lookup returns CDR1 LGHNA and CDR2 YSLEER. The CDR3 region is CASSQAVAYEQYF. CDR3 sequence (DNA): TGCGCCAGCAGCCAAGCAGTGGCCTACGAGCAGTACTTC.

The rearrangement joins TRBV7-2 to TRBJ1-6; 7 bases are a match to TRBD1. CDR3 length: 13 amino acids. V gave up 5 bases and J gave up 15 bases; unmatched junction bases: 10. In germline, CDR1 is SGHTA, CDR2 FQGNSA. The CDR3 DNA follows: TGTGCCAGCAGCCGACAGGGTCCGCCGGGCCTCCACTTT. Translating gives CASSRQGPPGLHF.

This clonotype was counted at least ten times. CDR3 DNA: TGTGCCAGCAGCTTCCGACAGGGACTGGGGTCACCCCTCCACTTT. Protein product: CASSFRQGLGSPLHF. V and J are TRBV12-3 or TRBV12-4 and TRBJ1-6, with 7 bases aligning to TRBD1. The V segment lost 6 bases and the J segment 10 bases; nucleotides outside the gene matches: 12. The CDR3 has 15 amino acids.

This clonotype was detected many times. The V and J genes are TRBV27 and TRBJ2-3; 7 nucleotides align to TRBD2. Trimming at V came to 7 bases and at J to 2 bases, leaving 6 bases not matched to a gene. The germline gives CDR1 MNHEY, CDR2 SMNVEV (reference sequence). The CDR3 is made up of 14 amino acids. As DNA, the CDR3 is TGTGCCAGCAAATTGGGGGGGTTCACAGATACGCAGTATTTT. Translating it yields CASKLGGFTDTQYF.

This clonotype was seen many times. V and J are TRBV5-5 and TRBJ2-1; a possible D gene is TRBD1 (6 bases). The CDR3 is 13 amino acids. Germline CDR1 SGHKS, CDR2 YYEKEE (reference sequence). The V end was cut by 0 bases, the J end by 9 bases, with 10 bases between. The CDR3 sequence is CASSLVGGLEQFF. The CDR3 DNA reads as TGTGCCAGCAGCTTGGTTGGGGGCCTTGAGCAGTTCTTC.

This clonotype was observed at least ten times. The rearrangement links TRBV20-1 to TRBJ1-3; weak D call: TRBD1 (6 bases). The germline V gene has CDR1 DFQATT and CDR2 SNEGSKA (reference sequence). This CDR3 spans 15 amino acids. Trimming stripped 6 bases from V and 0 bases from J, with 15 bases between. Written as DNA, the CDR3 is TGCAGTGCCCCACCCTCGGGGGCCTCTGGAAACACCATATATTTT. As protein: CSAPPSGASGNTIYF.

In this sample, this clonotype turned up many times. V is TRBV12-3 or TRBV12-4 and J is TRBJ2-3; D gene unclear. V lost 4 bases and J 2 bases, leaving 7 bases between the germline ends. This CDR3 spans 13 amino acids. In DNA form, the CDR3 reads TGTGCCAGCAGTTGGGTAGCCACAGATACGCAGTATTTT. Amino acids: CASSWVATDTQYF.

This clonotype was recorded at least ten times. CDR3 coding DNA: TGCAGTGCATCCGGGACAGGGGGGAGCGAGCAGTACGTC. Protein product: CSASGTGGSEQYV. The chain has TRBV20-1 and TRBJ2-7; 11 bases line up with TRBD1. V lost 6 bases, J lost 6 bases, and 7 bases stayed unmatched. Germline-derived CDR1 and CDR2 are DFQATT and SNEGSKA (reference sequence). The CDR3 is 13 residues long.

A remark on this clonotype: An end of the junction differs from the germline gene, which may be a read error. CDR3 nucleotide sequence: TGCTGTGCTAGAGATCTTGACGGTGCGTATAGCAATCAGCCCCAGCATTTT. It yields the protein CCARDLDGAYSNQPQHF. The J gene is TRBJ1-5, the V gene TRBV20-1; D not resolved. CDR3 size: 17 residues. CDR1 DFQATT and CDR2 SNEGSKA come from the germline V gene (reference sequence).